This TCR beta chain was sequenced during a study of T cell repertoires in cytomegalovirus infection. Across the whole study: Signatures in public TCR beta sequences pointed to both CMV infection and matching HLA type.

Each CDR3 protein gets one entry after TCRdb re-called the reads with MiXCR. The table shows roughly 570,000 distinct CDR3 sequences, with around 40% occurring only once. With respect to this clonotype: Its matching antigen is unknown.

Germline V gene data show CDR1 as MNHEY and CDR2 as SMNVEV (reference sequence). This CDR3 is built from 13 residues. The trim removed 3 bases at V and 5 bases at J, leaving 2 bases unmatched. The sample in question was cultured PBMCs, obtained from culture after CMV antigen stimulation. V and J are TRBV27 and TRBJ1-2; TRBD1 matches at 8 bases. This receptor was taken from a human donor in good health (CMV status not recorded). Some clones in this sample may be carry-over from other donors' samples. This chain's CDR3 is CASSFQGAYGYTF. In DNA, the CDR3 is TGTGCCAGCAGTTTTCAGGGGGCTTATGGCTACACCTTC.